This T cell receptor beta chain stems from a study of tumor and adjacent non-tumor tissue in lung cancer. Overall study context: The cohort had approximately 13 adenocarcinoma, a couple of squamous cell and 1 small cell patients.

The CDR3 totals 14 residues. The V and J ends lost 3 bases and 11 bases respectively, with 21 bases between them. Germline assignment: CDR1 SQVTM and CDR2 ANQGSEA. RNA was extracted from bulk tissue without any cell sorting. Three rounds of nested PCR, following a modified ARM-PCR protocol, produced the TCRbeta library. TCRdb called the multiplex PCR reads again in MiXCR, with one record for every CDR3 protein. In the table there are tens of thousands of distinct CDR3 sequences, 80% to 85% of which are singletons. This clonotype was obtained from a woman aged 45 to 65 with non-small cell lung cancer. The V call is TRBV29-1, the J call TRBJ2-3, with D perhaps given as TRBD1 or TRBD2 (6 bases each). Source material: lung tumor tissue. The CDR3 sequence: CSVEDFGGQGWQYF. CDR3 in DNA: TGCAGCGTTGAGGATTTCGGGGGCCAGGGTTGGCAGTATTTT.